The 32 T cell receptor beta chains in this list originate from one sample, sequenced in a study of blood T cells in healthy people across ages. Primers used in a second PCR of about 7 to 11 cycles were a sample-barcoded 5' primer and a J-beta primer mix. TCRdb called the 5' RACE reads again in MiXCR, with one record for every CDR3 protein. The data show about 1.5 million distinct CDR3 sequences, 42% seen once. Sequenced sample: blood. The source is a woman aged 18-35 years in good health.

This clonotype has at least ten counts. This rearrangement joins TRBV20-1 to TRBJ1-2; no definite D call. The length of the CDR3 is 8 residues. Germline V gene sequence: CDR1 DFQATT, CDR2 SNEGSKA (reference sequence). As DNA, the CDR3 is TGCAGGGTTTATGGCTACACCTTC. This gives the protein CRVYGYTF.

This chain connects TRBV6-1 to TRBJ1-5; D is unresolved. CDR3 size: 12 residues. In germline, CDR1 is MNHNS, CDR2 SASEGT. The V end was cut by 4 bases, the J end by 3 bases, with 4 bases between. CDR3 residues: CASSGYNQPQHF. The CDR3, as DNA: TGTGCCAGCAGTGGGTACAATCAGCCCCAGCATTTT.

This sequence joins TRBV7-6 and TRBJ2-1; possibly TRBD1 or TRBD2 for D (6 bases each). The length of the CDR3 is 14 residues. Between the trimmed V and J ends, which lost 5 bases and 9 bases, there was a span of 17 bases. Germline-derived CDR1 and CDR2 are SGHVS and FNYEAQ. The chain's CDR3 is CASSPVGGYGEQFF. The CDR3, as DNA: TGTGCCAGCAGCCCAGTAGGGGGGTATGGTGAGCAGTTCTTC.

This rearrangement joins TRBV7-8 to TRBJ2-4; a weak D match, TRBD1 (6 bases). Trimming pared 5 bases from V and 6 bases from J, leaving 17 bases between. The CDR3 sequence is 15 residues long. Germline CDR1 and CDR2: SGHVS and FQNEAQ. Written as DNA, the CDR3 is TGTGCCAGCAGCACCCAGACAGGTGTCCGAAACATTCAGTACTTC. This sequence encodes CASSTQTGVRNIQYF.

Only a few counts were recorded for this clonotype. The rearrangement joins TRBV20-1 to TRBJ2-1; D is undetermined. V was clipped by 6 bases and J by 0 bases, with 9 bases between them. Per germline, CDR1 DFQATT and CDR2 SNEGSKA (reference sequence). This CDR3 is built from 13 residues. In DNA form, the CDR3 reads TGCAGTGCCGGGCAGGACTCCTACAATGAGCAGTTCTTC. This sequence encodes CSAGQDSYNEQFF.

This clonotype was detected only once. The junction departs from germline at one end; a sequencing error may be responsible. The rearrangement links TRBV12-3 or TRBV12-4 to TRBJ2-1; D may be TRBD2 (7 bases). This CDR3 spans 15 amino acids. The CDR3 DNA is TGTGCCGGCAGGTATTCCCGGGGGGCTTACAATGAGCAGTTCTTC. It yields the protein CAGRYSRGAYNEQFF.

V is TRBV29-1 and J is TRBJ1-1; no reliable D call. Trimming cost V 5 bases and J 9 bases, with 13 bases left between them. Germline V gene data show CDR1 as SQVTM and CDR2 as ANQGSEA. This CDR3 region has 11 residues. The CDR3 spells CSVQRELKAFF. The CDR3 DNA sequence: TGCAGCGTTCAAAGGGAGTTAAAAGCTTTCTTT.

The chain recombines TRBV7-3 with TRBJ2-7; 8 positions agree with TRBD2. The CDR3 is 15 residues long. Germline V CDR1 and CDR2: SGHTA, FQGTGA. J was trimmed by 0 bases and V by 5 bases; bases with no gene match: 6. In DNA, the CDR3 is TGTGCCAGCAGCCCGGGACTAGTTGTCTCCTACGAGCAGTACTTC. Translated: CASSPGLVVSYEQYF.

This rearrangement joins TRBV29-1 to TRBJ1-1; a possible D gene is TRBD1 (5 bases). The germline V and J ends were trimmed by 2 bases and 2 bases, with 18 bases remaining between them. Per germline, CDR1 SQVTM and CDR2 ANQGSEA. The CDR3 covers 16 residues. DNA of the CDR3: TGCAGCGTTGAACTGCCAGGGAGGATTTTAAACACTGAAGCTTTCTTT. Amino acid sequence: CSVELPGRILNTEAFF.

The rearrangement links TRBV20-1 to TRBJ2-7; TRBD1 matches at 8 bases. The junction had 7 bases not matched to a gene; V was cut back by 5 bases and J by 1 base. The CDR3 contains 14 residues. Germline CDR1 reads DFQATT; CDR2 reads SNEGSKA (reference sequence). CDR3 DNA: TGCAGTGCTTCAGGACAGGGACGATCCTACGAGCAGTACTTC. This encodes CSASGQGRSYEQYF.

The V call is TRBV4-3, the J call TRBJ2-7; 7 bases align to TRBD2. This CDR3 comprises 16 residues. Germline V lookup: CDR1 LGHNA, CDR2 YSLEER. The ends lost 6 bases at V and 1 base at J; junction bases unmatched: 12. DNA for the CDR3: TGCGCCAGCAGTCTGTACGCTAGCGGAGCTTCCTACGAGCAGTACTTC. Its translation: CASSLYASGASYEQYF.

The V and J genes are TRBV20-1 and TRBJ2-3; perhaps D is TRBD1 or TRBD2 (5 bases each). Germline V gives CDR1 DFQATT, CDR2 SNEGSKA (reference sequence). This CDR3 region has 13 residues. V was shortened by 4 bases and J by 1 base, with 9 bases between the two germline ends. The DNA for the CDR3 is TGCAGTGCTAATGGGGGTGGCACAGATACGCAGTATTTT. Residues: CSANGGGTDTQYF.

The chain links TRBV13 to TRBJ2-5; 7 bases are a match to TRBD1. V shed 4 bases, J shed 5 bases, and the junction held 13 bases outside the gene matches. This CDR3 contains 16 residues. Germline V CDR1 and CDR2: PRHDT, FYEKMQ (reference sequence). The CDR3 nucleotides are TGTGCCAGCAGCTCCCCAGACAGGGACACGGTGGAGACCCAGTACTTC. This gives the protein CASSSPDRDTVETQYF.

This clonotype was detected a few times. This rearrangement joins TRBV20-1 to TRBJ1-2; weak D call: TRBD1 (6 bases). The CDR3 consists of 16 residues. Trimming shortened V by 2 bases and J by 4 bases, and 20 bases separated the two germline ends. Germline lookup yields CDR1 DFQATT and CDR2 SNEGSKA (reference sequence). The CDR3 is CSARHSDSSYLYGYTF. CDR3 coding DNA: TGCAGTGCTAGACATTCGGACAGCTCCTATCTCTATGGCTACACCTTC.

The V and J genes are TRBV3-1 and TRBJ1-4; the D gene is possibly TRBD1 (6 bases). Looked up from germline, CDR1 is LGHDT and CDR2 is YNNKEL (reference sequence). Deletions cut 2 bases from V and 7 bases from J, with 11 bases between. This CDR3 region has 14 residues. The CDR3 sequence: CASSQQGRGEKLFF. The DNA for the CDR3 is TGTGCCAGCAGCCAACAGGGGCGGGGTGAAAAACTGTTTTTT.

This clonotype was counted a few times. The chain recombines TRBV12-3 or TRBV12-4 with TRBJ1-2; D is perhaps TRBD1 (5 bases). Deletions cut 3 bases from V and 8 bases from J, with 13 bases between. The CDR3 is made up of 13 amino acids. CDR3 sequence: CASSFPGRAGYTF. The CDR3 region has the DNA TGTGCCAGCAGTTTCCCGGGACGTGCGGGCTACACCTTC.

The rearrangement links TRBV28 to TRBJ2-2; D remains ambiguous. This CDR3 has 16 amino acids. Trimming left V 7 bases short and J 3 bases short, with 18 bases between. The germline gives CDR1 MDHEN, CDR2 SYDVKM. CDR3 region: CASTDILRRHTGELFF. For the CDR3, the DNA is TGTGCCAGCACCGACATCCTCCGTAGGCACACCGGGGAGCTGTTTTTT.

The chain carries TRBV10-2 and TRBJ1-4; 8 nucleotides line up with TRBD1. The CDR3 is made up of 14 amino acids. CDR1 is WSHSY and CDR2 is SAAADI in the germline V gene. V lost 6 bases and J lost 9; bases outside the gene matches: 9. The CDR3 DNA is TGCGCCAGCAGCCACAGGGGGACGAATAAAAAACTGTTTTTT. Protein sequence: CASSHRGTNKKLFF.

V is TRBV4-3 and J is TRBJ1-2; 7 bases match TRBD1. The CDR3 extends over 13 amino acids. Germline assignment: CDR1 LGHNA and CDR2 YSLEER. V trimming: 3 bases; J trimming: 8 bases; junction bases outside the gene matches: 6. The CDR3 is CASSHLDRAGYTF. The CDR3 nucleotides are TGCGCCAGCAGCCACCTTGACAGGGCAGGCTACACCTTC.

J is TRBJ2-3 and V is TRBV29-1; 8 bases align to TRBD2. Germline trimming cut 7 bases from V and 3 bases from J; bases unmatched to any gene: 0. CDR1 and CDR2 from the germline V gene are SQVTM and ANQGSEA. The CDR3 spans 11 residues. Written as DNA, the CDR3 is TGCAGCGGCGGGAGGACAGATACGCAGTATTTT. It specifies CSGGRTDTQYF.

This chain connects TRBV25-1 to TRBJ1-1; tentatively, D is TRBD1 (6 bases). CDR3 length equals 13 residues. Germline CDR1 reads MGHDK; CDR2 reads SYGVNS. Trimming left V 7 bases short and J 7 bases short, with 16 bases between. The CDR3 loop reads CASTPGDNFEAFF. The CDR3 DNA reads as TGTGCCAGCACCCCCGGGGACAATTTTGAAGCTTTCTTT. Full variable domain (outside the CDR3, taken from reference TRBV25-1 and TRBJ1-1): EADIYQTPRYLVIGTGKKITLECSQTMGHDKMYWYQQDPGMELHLIHYSYGVNSTEKGDLSSESTVSRIRTEHFPLTLESARPSHTSQYLCASTPGDNFEAFFGQGTRLTVV.

This clonotype has more than one count but fewer than ten. The CDR3 coding sequence is TGTGCCAGCAGCTTAGCCGCGGGAGGGTGGTACCAAGAGACCCAGTACTTC. It codes for CASSLAAGGWYQETQYF. The gene calls are TRBV6-5 and TRBJ2-5; 9 bases agree with TRBD2. The CDR3 loop spans 17 amino acids. From germline, CDR1 is MNHEY and CDR2 SVGAGI. Trimming at V came to 6 bases and at J to 0 bases, leaving 11 bases not matched to a gene.

The rearrangement uses TRBV13 and TRBJ1-4, with unresolved D. The V end lost 0 bases, the J end lost 15 bases, and 14 bases lay between the germline ends. This CDR3 region has 13 residues. Germline V gene lookup returns CDR1 PRHDT and CDR2 FYEKMQ (reference sequence). The CDR3, as DNA: TGTGCCAGCAGCTTAGGCCGAGTAGGCCGGTTGTTTTTT. It specifies CASSLGRVGRLFF.

Here the CDR3 reads CSARGGLAGASHEQFF. CDR3 DNA sequence: TGCAGTGCTAGAGGTGGACTAGCGGGAGCGTCCCATGAGCAGTTCTTC. The chain has TRBV20-1 and TRBJ2-1; TRBD2 agrees at 13 bases. Looked up from germline, CDR1 is DFQATT and CDR2 is SNEGSKA (reference sequence). The CDR3 loop spans 16 amino acids. V shed 1 base and J 8 bases; nucleotides not matched to a gene: 8.

The sample holds a few counts of this clonotype. This chain uses TRBV6-1 with TRBJ2-1, with no clear D. CDR1 and CDR2 from the germline V gene are MNHNS and SASEGT. The CDR3 is 14 residues long. V lost 7 bases and J 6 bases, leaving 16 bases between the germline ends. The CDR3 spells CASTPRLYFNEQFF. CDR3 bases: TGTGCCAGCACCCCCAGGCTCTACTTCAATGAGCAGTTCTTC.

Points on this clonotype: This may arise from a read error, as a much more abundant clone is one base away. This chain links TRBV10-3 with TRBJ2-5; 11 nucleotides agree with TRBD2. Germline lookup yields CDR1 ENHRY and CDR2 SYGVKD. The CDR3 spans 16 residues. V was clipped by 1 base and J by 11 bases; unmatched bases: 12. The CDR3 here is CAISELAGGKHNEQYF. For the CDR3, the DNA is TGTGCCATCAGTGAGTTAGCGGGAGGGAAACACAATGAGCAGTACTTC.

This clonotype appeared a few times. The V and J genes are TRBV30 and TRBJ1-5; the D gene is possibly TRBD1 (5 bases). V was shortened by 1 base and J by 4 bases, with 8 bases between the two germline ends. Per germline, CDR1 GTSNPN and CDR2 SVGIG (reference sequence). There are 13 residues in the CDR3. CDR3 nucleotides: TGTGCCTGGAGTGATGGGGGGAATCAGCCCCAGCATTTT. This gives the protein CAWSDGGNQPQHF.

The V gene is TRBV28, the J gene TRBJ1-5; 7 nucleotides match TRBD1. The CDR3 runs 14 residues. Looked up from germline, CDR1 is MDHEN and CDR2 is SYDVKM. Trimming took 6 bases from V and 5 from J; bases not matched to a gene: 7. CDR3 region: CASSHGQAHQPQHF. The CDR3 DNA reads as TGTGCCAGCAGCCACGGACAGGCCCATCAGCCCCAGCATTTT.

This clonotype has only one observation. The chain is built from TRBV4-1 and TRBJ1-1; D might be TRBD1 (5 bases). The CDR3 length is 12 residues. Trimming removed 3 bases from V and 7 bases from J, with 9 bases in between. In germline, CDR1 is MGHRA, CDR2 YSYEKL. Here the CDR3 DNA reads TGCGCCAGCAGCCACAGGAGGGGTGAAGCTTTCTTT. Its protein is CASSHRRGEAFF.

This clonotype was observed a handful of times. This chain connects TRBV6-6 to TRBJ2-4; 9 positions agree with TRBD1. The V segment lost 7 bases and the J segment 6 bases; nucleotides outside the gene matches: 10. Germline assignment: CDR1 MNHNY and CDR2 SVGAGI (reference sequence). The CDR3 has 15 residues. The CDR3 loop is CASTGDREGRNIQYF. Here the CDR3 DNA reads TGTGCCAGCACCGGGGACAGGGAGGGAAGAAACATTCAGTACTTC.

V is TRBV4-1 and J is TRBJ2-1, with D hard to call. Trimming took 6 bases from V and 7 from J, leaving 7 bases between them. The CDR3 runs to 11 residues. Per the germline V gene, CDR1 is MGHRA and CDR2 is YSYEKL. CDR3 DNA: TGCGCCAGCAGACAGCAGAATGAGCAGTTCTTC. Its translation: CASRQQNEQFF.

V and J are TRBV27 and TRBJ1-5; TRBD1 matches at 8 bases. The germline gives CDR1 MNHEY, CDR2 SMNVEV (reference sequence). This CDR3 spans 19 amino acids. Trimming removed 4 bases from V and 5 bases from J; junction bases left unmatched: 19. CDR3 sequence reads: CASSSPDREKGVAYQPQHF. The CDR3 bases are TGTGCCAGCAGTTCACCGGACAGGGAGAAAGGGGTAGCGTATCAGCCCCAGCATTTT.